This entry concerns a single T cell receptor beta chain. Antigen unknown. Measured with immunoSEQ multiplex PCR; TCRdb has only the in-frame clones, and not every one. Among 40,000 or so clones, roughly 45% were seen once, and the ten largest hold around 18%. The sample originates from a study of cytotoxic CD8 clonotypes in ibrutinib-treated CLL. Points from the study as a whole: Treatment saw public clonotypes, which were uncommon, either contract or stay stable. Baseline-level clonality went beyond age-matched healthy donors and moved in step with circulating CD8+ T-cell counts. Clonality increased at ibrutinib response and stayed stable in sustained remission. At progression, however, it fell back toward baseline.

Trimming removed 4 bases from V and 0 bases from J, with 15 bases in between. CDR1 SGHDT and CDR2 YYEEEE come from the germline V gene. CDR3 size: 16 residues. This sequence was found in a human donor with chronic lymphocytic leukemia. V gene TRBV5-6 combines with J gene TRBJ2-3; a possible D gene is TRBD2 (6 bases). Here the sequenced sample was PBMCs, taken before ibrutinib treatment. CDR3 coding DNA: TGTGCCAGCAGCCCTGCCGGGAGAACTAGCACAGATACGCAGTATTTT. Amino acids: CASSPAGRTSTDTQYF.